This T cell receptor beta chain was documented in a study of T cell repertoires in cytomegalovirus infection. Study-level points and caveats: It was HLA-C-restricted CMV-specific TCR beta clonotypes that dominated the response ex vivo.

Trimming cost V 6 bases and J 3 bases, with 6 bases left between them. Germline assignment: CDR1 MGHDK and CDR2 SYGVNS. The CDR3 totals 12 residues. TCRdb analysed the reads with MiXCR anew, one entry per CDR3 protein. The sample yields over 450,000 distinct CDR3 sequences, around 11% seen once. This clonotype was seen at least ten times. The antigen is unknown. What was sequenced was PBMCs. This clonotype originated in a human donor in good health (CMV status not recorded). Some clones in this sample may be carry-over from other donors' samples. V and J are TRBV25-1 and TRBJ1-5; D uncertain. CDR3 coding DNA: TGTGCCAGCAGGGGTGACAATCAGCCCCAGCATTTT. Protein product: CASRGDNQPQHF. Based on the CDR3 plus reference TRBV25-1 and TRBJ1-5, the full variable domain is EADIYQTPRYLVIGTGKKITLECSQTMGHDKMYWYQQDPGMELHLIHYSYGVNSTEKGDLSSESTVSRIRTEHFPLTLESARPSHTSQYLCASRGDNQPQHFGDGTRLSIL.